A selection of T cell receptor beta chains follows, all from one sample in a study of a mutant IDH1 vaccine in newly diagnosed glioma. No antigen has been identified for these receptors. Profiled with immunoSEQ multiplex PCR; TCRdb holds only in-frame clones, not every one. The repertoire includes around 44,000 clones, 65% to 85% of them detected once, and less than 7.5% sits in the top ten. This specimen consisted of PBMCs, obtained from a glioma patient whose treatment included an IDH1 peptide vaccine. The receptors shown here come from a man aged 35-49 years with glioma. Both conserved end residues are part of each CDR3. D genes are given only for firm matches. Some rows mark clone size as missing; the rest say once, few, many or name a class of expanded clone.

>TRBJ2-7|-|TRBV6-5|-
CASSYTRSGEQYF
TGTGCCAGCAGTTACACGCGATCGGGGGAGCAGTACTTC
>TRBJ1-1|-|TRBV4-1|-
CASSQDVTALNTEAFF
TGCGCCAGCAGCCAAGATGTCACAGCTTTGAACACTGAAGCTTTCTTT
>TRBJ1-2|-|TRBV2|few
CASSTDGYGYTF
TGTGCCAGCAGTACTGACGGCTATGGCTACACCTTC
>TRBJ1-2|-|TRBV19|few
CASSISPAGGTSGYTF
TGTGCCAGTAGTATTTCCCCCGCTGGGGGTACAAGCGGCTACACCTTC
>TRBJ2-7|TRBD2|TRBV4-2|-
CASSQGTSGGFFYEQYF
TGTGCCAGCAGCCAAGGGACTAGCGGGGGCTTCTTCTACGAGCAGTACTTC
>TRBJ1-1|TRBD1|TRBV6-5|-
CASSYLPGQGNTEAFF
TGTGCCAGCAGTTACCTTCCGGGACAGGGGAACACTGAAGCTTTCTTT
>TRBJ1-3|TRBD1|TRBV30|-
CAWSRGVYRGTGNTIYF
TGTGCCTGGAGCCGAGGTGTTTACAGGGGGACTGGAAACACCATATATTTT
>TRBJ2-1|TRBD1|TRBV5-1|once
CASTSNRGTQFF
TGCGCCAGCACCTCAAACAGGGGTACGCAGTTCTTC
>TRBJ1-1|-|TRBV2|-
CASSPSRGGTEAFF
TGTGCCAGCAGTCCGAGCCGGGGGGGAACTGAAGCTTTCTTT
>TRBJ2-7|TRBD1|TRBV30|-
CAWSGTGKHEQYF
TGTGCCTGGTCCGGGACAGGGAAGCACGAGCAGTACTTC
>TRBJ1-5|-|TRBV2|-
CASSEEDSSAGPQHF
TGTGCCAGCAGTGAAGAGGACAGCTCCGCGGGGCCCCAGCATTTT
>TRBJ1-2|TRBD1|TRBV4-1|-
CASSRGTDPNYGYTF
TGCGCCAGCAGCCGGGGGACAGACCCTAACTATGGCTACACCTTC
>TRBJ1-2|-|TRBV23-1|few
CASSRGVNYGYTF
TGCGCCAGCAGTCGAGGGGTTAACTATGGCTACACCTTC
>TRBJ1-3|TRBD1|TRBV10-1|-
CASSDDDRAYSGNTIYF
TGCGCCAGCAGTGACGACGACAGGGCGTACTCTGGAAACACCATATATTTT
>TRBJ2-3|TRBD1|TRBV4-2|-
CASRSGTVGNTDTQYF
TGTGCCAGCAGGTCCGGGACAGTGGGAAACACAGATACGCAGTATTTT
>TRBJ1-6|-|TRBV5-1|few
CASSLFSEGHSPLHF
TGCGCCAGCAGCTTGTTTTCTGAGGGACATTCACCCCTCCACTTT
>TRBJ2-7|-|TRBV30|-
CAWSVGGGPYEQYF
TGTGCCTGGAGTGTAGGTGGGGGCCCCTACGAGCAGTACTTC
>TRBJ2-6|-|TRBV13|-
CASSFSSGANVLTF
TGTGCCAGCAGCTTCAGCTCTGGGGCCAACGTCCTGACTTTC
>TRBJ2-6|-|TRBV30|-
CAWSVGGANVLTF
TGTGCCTGGAGTGTTGGGGGGGCCAACGTCCTGACTTTC
>TRBJ1-6|-|TRBV6-1|-
CASRGGGDSYNSPLHF
TGTGCCAGCCGTGGGGGGGGAGACTCCTATAATTCACCCCTCCACTTT
>TRBJ1-4|-|TRBV7-7|-
CASSLRPDEKLFF
TGTGCTAGCAGCTTACGGCCGGATGAAAAACTGTTTTTT
>TRBJ2-2|-|TRBV10-2|-
CASSGQGRTGELFF
TGCGCCAGCAGTGGGCAGGGGAGGACCGGGGAGCTGTTTTTT
>TRBJ2-5|TRBD2|TRBV10-3|-
CATTGGQETQYF
TGTGCCACCACGGGGGGCCAAGAGACCCAGTACTTC
>TRBJ1-5|-|TRBV28|once
CASSLFQTDNQPQHF
TGTGCCAGCAGTTTATTCCAGACAGACAATCAGCCCCAGCATTTT
>TRBJ1-2|-|TRBV30|-
CAFSGRVVNYGYTF
TGTGCCTTCTCGGGCCGGGTCGTCAACTATGGCTACACCTTC
>TRBJ2-7|TRBD2|TRBV6-6|-
CASSSGTSGDYEQYF
TGTGCCAGCAGTTCCGGGACTAGCGGGGACTACGAGCAGTACTTC
>TRBJ1-5|-|TRBV7-9|few
CASSLEAGDQHF
TGTGCCAGCAGCTTAGAGGCAGGGGACCAGCATTTT
>TRBJ1-1|-|TRBV6-6|-
CASSYSGEATEAFF
TGTGCCAGCAGTTATAGTGGCGAGGCCACTGAAGCTTTCTTT
>TRBJ1-2|-|TRBV4-1|-
CASSQGTRGRYGYTF
TGCGCCAGCAGCCAAGGAACCAGGGGACGCTATGGCTACACCTTC